This TCR beta chain was captured in a study of cytomegalovirus exposure and HLA in healthy donors. PCR primers comprised 60 Vbeta and 13 Jbeta primers. Produced via immunoSEQ multiplex PCR; TCRdb's table is partial and in-frame only. The sample holds 200,000 to 300,000 clones, 82% seen once. CDR3 length equals 15 residues. Germline lookup yields CDR1 SGHTA and CDR2 FQGNSA. J was trimmed by 5 bases and V by 5 bases; bases with no gene match: 6. Whole-study findings and limits: Presence/absence analyses took donor sequencing depth as roughly uniform.

A word on this clone: What it binds is unknown.

Sequenced material: PBMCs. V gene TRBV7-2 combines with J gene TRBJ2-7; TRBD2 matches 13 bases. This sequence was found in a woman aged 35 to 49 in good health and CMV-seropositive. CDR3 residues: CASSRPGLAGDEQYF. Here the CDR3 DNA reads TGTGCCAGCAGCCGCCCTGGACTAGCGGGGGACGAGCAGTACTTC.